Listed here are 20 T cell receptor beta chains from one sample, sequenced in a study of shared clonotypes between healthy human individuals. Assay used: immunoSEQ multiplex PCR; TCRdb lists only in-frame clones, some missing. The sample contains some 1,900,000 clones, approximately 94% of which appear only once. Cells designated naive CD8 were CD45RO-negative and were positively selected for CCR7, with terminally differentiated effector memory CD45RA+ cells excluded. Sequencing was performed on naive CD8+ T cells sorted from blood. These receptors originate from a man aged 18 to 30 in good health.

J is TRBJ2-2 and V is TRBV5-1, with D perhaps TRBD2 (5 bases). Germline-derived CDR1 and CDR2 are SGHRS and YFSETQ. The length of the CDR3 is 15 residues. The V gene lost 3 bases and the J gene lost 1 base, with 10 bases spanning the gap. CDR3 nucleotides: TGCGCCAGCAGCTCACTCGGACTGAACACCGGGGAGCTGTTTTTT. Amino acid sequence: CASSSLGLNTGELFF.

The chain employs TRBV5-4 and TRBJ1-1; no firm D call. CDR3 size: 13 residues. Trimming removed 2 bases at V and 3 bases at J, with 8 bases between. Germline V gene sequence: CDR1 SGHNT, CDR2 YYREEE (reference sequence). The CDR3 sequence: CASSLFTDTEAFF. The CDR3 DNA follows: TGTGCCAGCAGCTTATTCACCGACACTGAAGCTTTCTTT. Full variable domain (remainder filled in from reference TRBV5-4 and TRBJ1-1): ETGVTQSPTHLIKTRGQQVTLRCSSQSGHNTVSWYQQALGQGPQFIFQYYREEENGRGNFPPRFSGLQFPNYSSELNVNALELDDSALYLCASSLFTDTEAFFGQGTRLTVV.

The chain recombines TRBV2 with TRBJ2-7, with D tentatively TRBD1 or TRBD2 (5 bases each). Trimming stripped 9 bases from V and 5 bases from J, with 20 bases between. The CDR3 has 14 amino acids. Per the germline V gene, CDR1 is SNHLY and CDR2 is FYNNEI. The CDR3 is CASIEGRVGNEQYF. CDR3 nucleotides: TGTGCCAGTATTGAGGGCAGGGTCGGCAACGAGCAGTACTTC.

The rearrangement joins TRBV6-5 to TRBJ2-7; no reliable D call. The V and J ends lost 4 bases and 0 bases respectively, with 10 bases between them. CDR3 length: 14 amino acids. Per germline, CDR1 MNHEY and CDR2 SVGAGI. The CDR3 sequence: CASSFDGYSYEQYF. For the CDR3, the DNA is TGTGCCAGCAGTTTCGACGGATACTCCTACGAGCAGTACTTC.

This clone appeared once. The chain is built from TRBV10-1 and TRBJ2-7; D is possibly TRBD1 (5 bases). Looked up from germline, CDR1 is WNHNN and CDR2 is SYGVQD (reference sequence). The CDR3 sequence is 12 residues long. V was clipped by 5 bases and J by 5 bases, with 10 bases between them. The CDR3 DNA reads TGCGCCAGCAGTCTGGACAACGACGAGCAGTACTTC. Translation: CASSLDNDEQYF.

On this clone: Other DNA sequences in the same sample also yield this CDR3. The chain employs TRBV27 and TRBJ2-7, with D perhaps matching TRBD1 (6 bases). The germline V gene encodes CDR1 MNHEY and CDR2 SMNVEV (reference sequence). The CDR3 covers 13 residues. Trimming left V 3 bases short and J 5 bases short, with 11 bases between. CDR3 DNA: TGTGCCAGCAGTTTTACAGGGTCACACGAGCAGTACTTC. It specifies CASSFTGSHEQYF.

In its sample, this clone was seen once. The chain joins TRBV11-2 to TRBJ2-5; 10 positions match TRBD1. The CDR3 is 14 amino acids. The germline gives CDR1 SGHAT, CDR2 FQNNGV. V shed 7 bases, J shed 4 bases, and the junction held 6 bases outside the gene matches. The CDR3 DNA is TGTGCCAGCACCGAGGACAGGGGGATAGAGACCCAGTACTTC. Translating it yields CASTEDRGIETQYF.

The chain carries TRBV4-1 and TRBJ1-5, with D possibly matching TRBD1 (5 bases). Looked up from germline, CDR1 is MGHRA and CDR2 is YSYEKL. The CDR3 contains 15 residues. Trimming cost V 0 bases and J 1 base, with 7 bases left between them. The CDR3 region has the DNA TGCGCCAGCAGCCAAGATTGGGGCAGCAATCAGCCCCAGCATTTT. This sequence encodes CASSQDWGSNQPQHF.

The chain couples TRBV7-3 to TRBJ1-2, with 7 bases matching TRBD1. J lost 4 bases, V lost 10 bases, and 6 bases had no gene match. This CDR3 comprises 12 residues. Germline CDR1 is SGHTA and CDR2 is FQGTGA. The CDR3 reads CATKQGIYGYTF. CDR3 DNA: TGTGCCACGAAACAGGGGATCTATGGCTACACCTTC. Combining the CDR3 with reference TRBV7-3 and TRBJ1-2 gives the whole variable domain GAGVSQTPSNKVTEKGKYVELRCDPISGHTALYWYRQSLGQGPEFLIYFQGTGAADDSGLPNDRFFAVRPEGSVSTLKIQRTERGDSAVYLCATKQGIYGYTFGSGTRLTVV.

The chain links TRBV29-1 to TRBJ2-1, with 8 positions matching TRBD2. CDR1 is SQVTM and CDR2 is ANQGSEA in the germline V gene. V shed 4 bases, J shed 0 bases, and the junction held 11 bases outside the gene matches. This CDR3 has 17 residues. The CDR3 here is CSVAVPSGPSSYNEQFF. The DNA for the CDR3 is TGCAGCGTTGCTGTTCCTAGCGGGCCGAGCTCCTACAATGAGCAGTTCTTC.

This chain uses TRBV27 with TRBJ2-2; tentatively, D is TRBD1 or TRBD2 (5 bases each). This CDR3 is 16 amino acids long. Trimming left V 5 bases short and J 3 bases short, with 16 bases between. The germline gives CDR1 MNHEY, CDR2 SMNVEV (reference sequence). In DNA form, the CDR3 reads TGTGCCAGCAGTCCATCCGTAGGGACGTACACCGGGGAGCTGTTTTTT. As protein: CASSPSVGTYTGELFF.

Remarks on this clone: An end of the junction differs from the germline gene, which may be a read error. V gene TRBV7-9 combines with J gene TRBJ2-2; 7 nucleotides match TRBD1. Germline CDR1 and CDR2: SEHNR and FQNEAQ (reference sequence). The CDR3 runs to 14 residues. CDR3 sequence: CASLEGAKTGELFF. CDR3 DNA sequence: TGTGCCAGCTTAGAGGGGGCGAAAACCGGGGAGCTGTTTTTT.

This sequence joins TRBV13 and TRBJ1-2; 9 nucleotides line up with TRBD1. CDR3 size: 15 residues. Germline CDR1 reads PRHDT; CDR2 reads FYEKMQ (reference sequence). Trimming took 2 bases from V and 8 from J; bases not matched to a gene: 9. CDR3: CASSLTGTGLKGYTF. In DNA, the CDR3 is TGTGCCAGCAGCTTAACGGGGACAGGGTTAAAGGGCTACACCTTC.

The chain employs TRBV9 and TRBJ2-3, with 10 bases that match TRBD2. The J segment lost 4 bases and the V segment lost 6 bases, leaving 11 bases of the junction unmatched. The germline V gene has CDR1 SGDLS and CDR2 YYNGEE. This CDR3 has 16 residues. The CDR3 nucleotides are TGTGCCAGCAATAGTCCGCTAGCGGGGGACGCAGATACGCAGTATTTT. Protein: CASNSPLAGDADTQYF.

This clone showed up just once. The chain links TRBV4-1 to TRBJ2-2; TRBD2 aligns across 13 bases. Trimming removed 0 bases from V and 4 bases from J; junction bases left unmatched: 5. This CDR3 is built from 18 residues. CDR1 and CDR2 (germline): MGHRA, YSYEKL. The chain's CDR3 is CASSQDGLAGEGTGELFF. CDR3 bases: TGCGCCAGCAGCCAAGATGGACTAGCGGGAGAGGGCACCGGGGAGCTGTTTTTT.

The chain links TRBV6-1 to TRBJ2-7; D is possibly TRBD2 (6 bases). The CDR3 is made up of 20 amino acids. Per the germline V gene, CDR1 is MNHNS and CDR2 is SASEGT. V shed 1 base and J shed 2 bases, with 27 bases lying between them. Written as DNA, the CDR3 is TGTGCCAGCAGTGAAGGGGGGTACGGGACTCTCACCATCCAGGCCTACGAGCAGTACTTC. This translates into CASSEGGYGTLTIQAYEQYF.

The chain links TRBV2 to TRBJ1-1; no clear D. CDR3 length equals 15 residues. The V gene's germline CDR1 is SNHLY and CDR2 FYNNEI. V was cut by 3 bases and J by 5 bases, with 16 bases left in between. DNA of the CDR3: TGTGCCAGCAGTGAGCCCCGGACGGAGGGTACTGAAGCTTTCTTT. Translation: CASSEPRTEGTEAFF.

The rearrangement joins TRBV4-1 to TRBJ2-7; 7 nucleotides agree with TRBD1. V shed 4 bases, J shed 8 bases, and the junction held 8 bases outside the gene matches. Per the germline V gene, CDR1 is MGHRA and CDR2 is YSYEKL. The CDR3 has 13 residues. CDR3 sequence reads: CASSPRTGPQQYF. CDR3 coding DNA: TGCGCCAGCAGCCCACGGACAGGTCCTCAGCAGTACTTC.

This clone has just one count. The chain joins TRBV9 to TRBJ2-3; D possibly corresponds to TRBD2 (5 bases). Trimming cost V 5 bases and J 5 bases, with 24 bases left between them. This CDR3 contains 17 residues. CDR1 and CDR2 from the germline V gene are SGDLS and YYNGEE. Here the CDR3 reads CASSESGRPPRGDTQYF. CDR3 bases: TGTGCCAGCAGTGAGAGTGGAAGACCACCACGGGGAGATACGCAGTATTTT. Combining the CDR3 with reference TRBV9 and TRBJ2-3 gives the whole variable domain DSGVTQTPKHLITATGQRVTLRCSPRSGDLSVYWYQQSLDQGLQFLIQYYNGEERAKGNILERFSAQQFPDLHSELNLSSLELGDSALYFCASSESGRPPRGDTQYFGPGTRLTVL.

As DNA, the CDR3 is TGCGCCAGCAGCTTGGACTATAGTGAGCAGTTCTTC. This translates into CASSLDYSEQFF. This chain joins TRBV5-1 and TRBJ2-1; D uncertain. The CDR3 contains 12 residues. Trimming shortened V by 0 bases and J by 9 bases, and 7 bases separated the two germline ends. Germline V gene sequence: CDR1 SGHRS, CDR2 YFSETQ.